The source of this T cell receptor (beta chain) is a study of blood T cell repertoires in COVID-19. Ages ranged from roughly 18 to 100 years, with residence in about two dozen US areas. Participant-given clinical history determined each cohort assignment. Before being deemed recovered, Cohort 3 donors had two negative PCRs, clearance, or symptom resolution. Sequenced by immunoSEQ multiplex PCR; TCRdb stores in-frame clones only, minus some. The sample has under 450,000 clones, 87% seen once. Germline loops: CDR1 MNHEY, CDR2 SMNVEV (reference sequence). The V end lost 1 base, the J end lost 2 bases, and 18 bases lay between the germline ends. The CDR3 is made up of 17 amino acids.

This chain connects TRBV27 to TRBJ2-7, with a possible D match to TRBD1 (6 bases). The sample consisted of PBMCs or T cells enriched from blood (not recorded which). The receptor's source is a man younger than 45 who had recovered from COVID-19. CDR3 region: CASSLLGLDRDAYEQYF. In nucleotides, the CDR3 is TGTGCCAGCAGTTTATTGGGGTTGGACAGAGATGCCTACGAGCAGTACTTC.